A selection of T cell receptor beta chains follows, all from one sample in a study of a mutant IDH1 vaccine in newly diagnosed glioma. The assay was immunoSEQ multiplex PCR, and TCRdb's table has in-frame clones only and misses some. The table has more than 50,000 clones, 70% to 90% seen once. The sample in question was PBMCs, obtained from a glioma patient treated with radiotherapy, temozolomide or both. The receptors were gathered from a man in his thirties or forties with glioma. Each CDR3 is given with its conserved first and last residue. The order of the fields is J gene, clone size, D gene, V gene, CDR3 protein, CDR3 DNA. D genes are given only for firm matches. Some rows mark clone size as missing; the rest say once, few, many or name a class of expanded clone.

>TRBJ2-7|-|-|TRBV10-3
CAISVLGDYEQYF
TGTGCCATCAGTGTTTTGGGAGACTACGAGCAGTACTTC
>TRBJ1-2|-|-|TRBV6-6
CASSYSIEGDGYTF
TGTGCCAGCAGTTACTCCATCGAAGGGGATGGCTACACCTTC
>TRBJ2-7|-|TRBD2|TRBV25-1
CASSDPLAGALYEQYF
TGTGCCAGCAGTGACCCACTAGCGGGGGCTCTTTACGAGCAGTACTTC
>TRBJ1-5|-|-|TRBV2
CASKETYSNQPQHF
TGTGCCAGCAAGGAGACTTATAGCAATCAGCCCCAGCATTTT
>TRBJ2-7|-|TRBD2|TRBV5-4
CASSRGLAGFSSYEQYF
TGTGCCAGCAGTAGGGGACTAGCGGGGTTTAGCTCCTACGAGCAGTACTTC
>TRBJ1-1|-|-|TRBV18
CASSPGQVNTEAFF
TGTGCCAGCTCACCGGGCCAAGTGAACACTGAAGCTTTCTTT
>TRBJ1-1|-|TRBD1|TRBV18
CASSPRQGSEAFF
TGTGCCAGCTCACCTAGACAGGGGAGTGAAGCTTTCTTT
>TRBJ1-6|-|TRBD1|TRBV5-1
CASSLQPGQRNSPLHF
TGCGCCAGCAGCTTGCAACCGGGACAGAGGAATTCACCCCTCCACTTT
>TRBJ2-5|-|TRBD2|TRBV11-3
CASSSTSGGDQETQYF
TGTGCCAGCAGCTCGACTAGCGGGGGGGACCAAGAGACCCAGTACTTC
>TRBJ2-6|-|TRBD1|TRBV5-4
CASSPRTGYSGANVLTF
TGTGCCAGCAGCCCCCGGACAGGGTACTCTGGGGCCAACGTCCTGACTTTC
>TRBJ1-2|-|TRBD1|TRBV7-2
CASSAGQGFYGYTF
TGTGCCAGCAGCGCCGGACAGGGATTCTATGGCTACACCTTC
>TRBJ1-3|-|-|TRBV18
CASSAGPPPGNTIYF
TGTGCCAGCTCAGCCGGACCCCCTCCTGGAAACACCATATATTTT
>TRBJ2-7|-|TRBD2|TRBV29-1
CSVGSLAGESYEQYF
TGCAGCGTTGGCTCACTAGCGGGGGAGTCCTACGAGCAGTACTTC
>TRBJ1-4|few|-|TRBV11-2
CASSSVPDGEKLFF
TGTGCCAGCAGCTCCGTCCCCGATGGTGAAAAACTGTTTTTT
>TRBJ1-6|once|-|TRBV2
CASKTEDYNSPLHF
TGTGCCAGTAAGACAGAAGACTATAATTCACCCCTCCACTTT
>TRBJ1-1|few|-|TRBV5-1
CATKGLTNTEAFF
TGCGCCACCAAGGGGCTGACGAACACTGAAGCTTTCTTT
>TRBJ2-1|-|TRBD1|TRBV7-9
CASSPPRDSRRVQFF
TGTGCCAGCAGCCCCCCCCGGGACAGCCGTAGAGTGCAGTTCTTC
>TRBJ2-7|-|-|TRBV2
CASSEDVRDEQYF
TGTGCCAGCAGTGAAGATGTCAGGGACGAGCAGTACTTC
>TRBJ2-6|-|-|TRBV4-1
CASSLQGAGANVLTF
TGCGCCAGCAGCCTACAGGGAGCTGGGGCCAACGTCCTGACTTTC